A single TCR beta chain is shown here with its context. The antigen remains undetermined. This sample was included in a study of cytomegalovirus exposure and HLA in healthy donors. Looking at the study overall: HLA-typed donors were the source of about 85 million unique TCRs held in an early data release. Membership in the Caucasian-associated ancestry cluster was found for 81% of fewer than 450 genotyped donors.

Findings of the study overall: According to the study, 160 or so TCR beta chains were cytomegalovirus-associated.

The CDR3 contains 15 residues. V was pared by 2 bases and J by 0 bases, with 8 bases between. Germline CDR1 is SNHLY and CDR2 is FYNNEI. PCR was performed using 60 Vbeta and 13 Jbeta primers. Profiling relied on immunoSEQ multiplex PCR, and the TCRdb table lists in-frame clones only, not all of them. This sample carries more than 150,000 clones, over 60% of them seen once, and the ten largest clones take about 1.6%. V gene TRBV2 combines with J gene TRBJ1-3; D uncertain. The specimen sequenced was PBMCs. This TCR came from a man aged 18 to 30 in good health and CMV-seronegative. This chain's CDR3 is CASSERGSSGNTIYF. In nucleotides, the CDR3 is TGTGCCAGCAGTGAACGAGGGAGCTCTGGAAACACCATATATTTT.